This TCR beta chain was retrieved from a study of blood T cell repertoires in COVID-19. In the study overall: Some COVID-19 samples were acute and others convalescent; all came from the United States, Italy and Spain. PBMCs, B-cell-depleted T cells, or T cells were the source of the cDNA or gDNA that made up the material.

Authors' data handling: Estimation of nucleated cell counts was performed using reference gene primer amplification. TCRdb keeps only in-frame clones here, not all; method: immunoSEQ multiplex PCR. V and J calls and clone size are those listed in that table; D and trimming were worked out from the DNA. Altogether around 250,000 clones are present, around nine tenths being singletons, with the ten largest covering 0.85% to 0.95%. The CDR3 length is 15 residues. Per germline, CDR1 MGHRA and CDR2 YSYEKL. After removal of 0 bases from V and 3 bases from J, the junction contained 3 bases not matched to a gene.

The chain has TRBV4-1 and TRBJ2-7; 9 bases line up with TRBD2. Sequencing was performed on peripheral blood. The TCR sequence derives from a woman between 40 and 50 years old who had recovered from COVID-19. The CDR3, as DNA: TGCGCCAGCAGCCAAGATAGCGGGAGAGACTACGAGCAGTACTTC. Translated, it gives CASSQDSGRDYEQYF.